This TCR beta chain was profiled in a study of cytomegalovirus exposure and HLA in healthy donors. The study, taken as a whole, reports: Cytomegalovirus association was assigned to approximately 180 TCR beta chains. Excluded were some V segments that proved indistinguishable, including TRBV6-2 and TRBV6-3.

Healthy bone marrow donors formed the donor group. On this clone itself: Its antigen is currently unknown. This sample also contains other DNA sequences that code for the same CDR3.

Germline assignment: CDR1 LGHNA and CDR2 YSLEER. The CDR3 has 17 amino acids. V lost 3 bases and J lost 6, with 21 bases in between. PCR amplification relied on 60 Vbeta primers (plus 13 Jbeta primers). As handled by the study authors: Roughly 80 million unique TCR beta chains, roughly 10 million shared, were counted in a later analysis. Generated by immunoSEQ multiplex PCR, the TCRdb table keeps only in-frame clones and is missing some. V and J calls plus clone size are reproduced from that table; the DNA served to infer D and trimming. The sample lists roughly 56,000 clones; about 81% were seen once.

Specimen: PBMCs. The rearrangement links TRBV4-3 to TRBJ2-1; no definite D call. This TCR derives from a man aged 50 to 59 in good health and CMV-seropositive. CDR3 bases: TGCGCCAGCAGCCACGATATCATCGTACTCATATCCAATGAGCAGTTCTTC. This encodes CASSHDIIVLISNEQFF.